The rows below give T cell receptor beta chains drawn from one sample of a study of Ad26.COV2.S vaccination and SARS-CoV-2 variants. Sequencing was performed with immunoSEQ multiplex PCR; in TCRdb, only in-frame clones are kept and a portion is missing. The sample holds 250,000 or so clones, roughly 87% seen once. Material: peripheral blood, obtained in a trial of Ad26.COV2.S vaccine versus placebo. These receptors all stem from a person aged 18-65 years who received the Ad26.COV2.S COVID-19 vaccine or a placebo. Both conserved end residues are part of each CDR3. Fields, in order: clone size, D gene, V gene, CDR3 length, J gene, CDR3 DNA, CDR3 protein. The D gene is left open where the match is weak. A clone size is listed for some rows: how often the clone was seen (once, few, many), or a class if it is expanded.

clone_size: -
d_call: -
v_call: TRBV15
cdr3_length: 13
j_call: TRBJ1-1
cdr3_nt: TGTGCCACCAGCAGAGCTCTGAACACTGAAGCTTTCTTT
cdr3_aa: CATSRALNTEAFF

clone_size: -
d_call: -
v_call: TRBV3-1/TRBV3-2
cdr3_length: 15
j_call: TRBJ2-5
cdr3_nt: TGTGCCAGCAGCCATTACGGAACGGGGCAAGAGACCCAGTACTTC
cdr3_aa: CASSHYGTGQETQYF

clone_size: -
d_call: -
v_call: TRBV7-2
cdr3_length: 14
j_call: TRBJ1-2
cdr3_nt: TGTGCCAGCAGCTTTTCATCCGCCTCCTATGGCTACACCTTC
cdr3_aa: CASSFSSASYGYTF

clone_size: -
d_call: TRBD1
v_call: TRBV7-9
cdr3_length: 15
j_call: TRBJ2-5
cdr3_nt: TGTGCCAGCACGATGGGACAGGGAATCCAAGAGACCCAGTACTTC
cdr3_aa: CASTMGQGIQETQYF

clone_size: once
d_call: -
v_call: TRBV7-3
cdr3_length: 11
j_call: TRBJ2-2
cdr3_nt: TGTGCCAGCAGCTTAGGCAGGGAGCTGTTTTTT
cdr3_aa: CASSLGRELFF

clone_size: -
d_call: -
v_call: TRBV4-1
cdr3_length: 16
j_call: TRBJ1-5
cdr3_nt: TGCGCCAGCAGCCAAGAAGTGGCCAGGGTGGATCAGCCCCAGCATTTT
cdr3_aa: CASSQEVARVDQPQHF

clone_size: few
d_call: TRBD2
v_call: TRBV5-4
cdr3_length: 16
j_call: TRBJ2-1
cdr3_nt: TGTGCCAGCAGCTCATTAGCGGGGGTGGATTACAATGAGCAGTTCTTC
cdr3_aa: CASSSLAGVDYNEQFF

clone_size: -
d_call: -
v_call: TRBV21-1
cdr3_length: 17
j_call: TRBJ2-1
cdr3_nt: TGTGCCAGCAGCTACCCAGGGTTACGGCGGGAGCGCAATGAGCAGTTCTTC
cdr3_aa: CASSYPGLRRERNEQFF

clone_size: -
d_call: -
v_call: TRBV7-2
cdr3_length: 14
j_call: TRBJ2-1
cdr3_nt: TGTGCCAGCAGCTTGGGGGGGGCGAGGAATGAGCAGTTCTTC
cdr3_aa: CASSLGGARNEQFF

clone_size: once
d_call: TRBD1
v_call: TRBV11-3
cdr3_length: 17
j_call: TRBJ2-7
cdr3_nt: TGTGCCAGCAGCTGGGGGACAGGGGAGACGGGCTCCTACGAGCAGTACTTC
cdr3_aa: CASSWGTGETGSYEQYF

clone_size: -
d_call: -
v_call: TRBV10-3
cdr3_length: 16
j_call: TRBJ2-4
cdr3_nt: TGTGCCATCAGTGAGAGGCAGGTCTTAGCCAAAAACATTCAGTACTTC
cdr3_aa: CAISERQVLAKNIQYF

clone_size: -
d_call: TRBD1
v_call: TRBV2
cdr3_length: 16
j_call: TRBJ2-1
cdr3_nt: TGTGCCAGCAGTCCACTTCCAGGGGGAGTGAGCAATGAGCAGTTCTTC
cdr3_aa: CASSPLPGGVSNEQFF

clone_size: -
d_call: -
v_call: TRBV6-2/TRBV6-3
cdr3_length: 14
j_call: TRBJ1-2
cdr3_nt: TGTGCCAGCAGACCTTTTACGTCTGGACTCGGCTACACCTTC
cdr3_aa: CASRPFTSGLGYTF

clone_size: once
d_call: -
v_call: TRBV4-1
cdr3_length: 16
j_call: TRBJ2-7
cdr3_nt: TGCGCCAGCAGCCAAATGGAGCAGGGGTTTTCCTACGAGCAGTACTTC
cdr3_aa: CASSQMEQGFSYEQYF

clone_size: -
d_call: -
v_call: TRBV7-2
cdr3_length: 15
j_call: TRBJ2-1
cdr3_nt: TGTGCCAGCAGCTTAGGAGGTCCGGGAGTTCATGAGCAGTTCTTC
cdr3_aa: CASSLGGPGVHEQFF

clone_size: -
d_call: -
v_call: TRBV24-1
cdr3_length: 12
j_call: TRBJ1-5
cdr3_nt: TGTGCCACCAGTGAGGGTTCTCAGCCCCAGCATTTT
cdr3_aa: CATSEGSQPQHF

clone_size: -
d_call: -
v_call: TRBV23-1
cdr3_length: 17
j_call: TRBJ2-1
cdr3_nt: TGCGCCAGCACCCCAAAAACCGGGACCGCGAGTTACAATGAGCAGTTCTTC
cdr3_aa: CASTPKTGTASYNEQFF

clone_size: -
d_call: TRBD2
v_call: TRBV7-2
cdr3_length: 16
j_call: TRBJ2-5
cdr3_nt: TGTGCCAGCAGCTTAGCGAGGACTAGCGGGGGAGAGACCCAGTACTTC
cdr3_aa: CASSLARTSGGETQYF

clone_size: -
d_call: -
v_call: TRBV4-3
cdr3_length: 15
j_call: TRBJ2-1
cdr3_nt: TGCGCCAGCAGCCAAGACAAAACAGGATTTAATGAGCAGTTCTTC
cdr3_aa: CASSQDKTGFNEQFF

clone_size: once
d_call: -
v_call: TRBV7-9
cdr3_length: 19
j_call: TRBJ2-1
cdr3_nt: TGTGCCAGCAGATCCGGGGGTGCTTCGAGAAGAGGGTCCTACAATGAGCAGTTCTTC
cdr3_aa: CASRSGGASRRGSYNEQFF

clone_size: -
d_call: -
v_call: TRBV6-5
cdr3_length: 15
j_call: TRBJ1-3
cdr3_nt: TGTGCCAGCAGTTGGGGCCGGAGCTCTGGAAACACCATATATTTT
cdr3_aa: CASSWGRSSGNTIYF

clone_size: -
d_call: -
v_call: TRBV6-5
cdr3_length: 15
j_call: TRBJ2-7
cdr3_nt: TGTGCCAGCACTCGTGGGGGCTCCAACCTTTACGAGCAGTACTTC
cdr3_aa: CASTRGGSNLYEQYF

clone_size: -
d_call: TRBD2
v_call: TRBV4-1
cdr3_length: 20
j_call: TRBJ2-2
cdr3_nt: TGCGCCAGCAGCCTTAAAGGGACTAGCGGGGGGGCCCTAAACACCGGGGAGCTGTTTTTT
cdr3_aa: CASSLKGTSGGALNTGELFF

clone_size: -
d_call: TRBD1
v_call: TRBV4-3
cdr3_length: 16
j_call: TRBJ1-2
cdr3_nt: TGCGCCAGCAGCCAAGGGACAGGCAAACCTAACTATGGCTACACCTTC
cdr3_aa: CASSQGTGKPNYGYTF

clone_size: -
d_call: -
v_call: TRBV5-1
cdr3_length: 14
j_call: TRBJ2-5
cdr3_nt: TGCGCCAGCAGCTTGACCGGGACCCAAGAGACCCAGTACTTC
cdr3_aa: CASSLTGTQETQYF

clone_size: once
d_call: -
v_call: TRBV6-6
cdr3_length: 16
j_call: TRBJ2-1
cdr3_nt: TGTGCCACCAGTCAACAACCACGACCGGTAGGCAATGAGCAGTTCTTC
cdr3_aa: CATSQQPRPVGNEQFF

clone_size: -
d_call: -
v_call: TRBV10-3
cdr3_length: 15
j_call: TRBJ2-3
cdr3_nt: TGTGCCATCAGTGAGCCCGGTACTTACACAGATACGCAGTATTTT
cdr3_aa: CAISEPGTYTDTQYF

clone_size: few
d_call: -
v_call: TRBV6-2/TRBV6-3
cdr3_length: 15
j_call: TRBJ1-5
cdr3_nt: TGTGCCAGCAGTTATCTGGACGAGAGCAATCAGCCCCAGCATTTT
cdr3_aa: CASSYLDESNQPQHF

clone_size: once
d_call: -
v_call: TRBV30
cdr3_length: 12
j_call: TRBJ2-1
cdr3_nt: TGTGCCTGGAGTGCGACCACGGAGGAGCAGTTCTTC
cdr3_aa: CAWSATTEEQFF

clone_size: -
d_call: -
v_call: TRBV4-1
cdr3_length: 14
j_call: TRBJ1-2
cdr3_nt: TGCGCCAGCAGCCTTTCGGAGGGGGTCTATGGCTACACCTTC
cdr3_aa: CASSLSEGVYGYTF

clone_size: -
d_call: -
v_call: TRBV6-6
cdr3_length: 13
j_call: TRBJ2-1
cdr3_nt: TGTGCCAGCACAATTACGGGGAGCAATGAGCAGTTCTTC
cdr3_aa: CASTITGSNEQFF

clone_size: few
d_call: TRBD1
v_call: TRBV19
cdr3_length: 15
j_call: TRBJ1-4
cdr3_nt: TGTGCCAGTAGTCCTAGGGACAGCCTTAATGAAAAACTGTTTTTT
cdr3_aa: CASSPRDSLNEKLFF

clone_size: -
d_call: TRBD1
v_call: TRBV19
cdr3_length: 15
j_call: TRBJ1-2
cdr3_nt: TGTGCCAGTAGTATAGCAGGCAGGGGGGCGGATGGCTACACCTTC
cdr3_aa: CASSIAGRGADGYTF

clone_size: -
d_call: TRBD1
v_call: TRBV18
cdr3_length: 14
j_call: TRBJ2-5
cdr3_nt: TGTGCCAGCTCACTGGGACAGGGTCGGGAGACCCAGTACTTC
cdr3_aa: CASSLGQGRETQYF

clone_size: -
d_call: -
v_call: TRBV24-1
cdr3_length: 12
j_call: TRBJ2-1
cdr3_nt: TGTGCCACCTCCATCGGCGGGAACGGGAAGTTCTTC
cdr3_aa: CATSIGGNGKFF

clone_size: -
d_call: -
v_call: TRBV4-3
cdr3_length: 13
j_call: TRBJ2-7
cdr3_nt: TGCGCCAGCAGCCACGGACAGCGATACGAGCAGTACTTC
cdr3_aa: CASSHGQRYEQYF

clone_size: -
d_call: -
v_call: TRBV18
cdr3_length: 16
j_call: TRBJ2-7
cdr3_nt: TGTGCCAGCTCACCCCGAGGGCAGAAATTAACCTACGAGCAGTACTTC
cdr3_aa: CASSPRGQKLTYEQYF

clone_size: -
d_call: -
v_call: TRBV10-3
cdr3_length: 14
j_call: TRBJ2-5
cdr3_nt: TGTGCCATCAGTGAAACGGGATCGGTGGAGACCCAGTACTTC
cdr3_aa: CAISETGSVETQYF

clone_size: -
d_call: TRBD1
v_call: TRBV5-1
cdr3_length: 17
j_call: TRBJ1-5
cdr3_nt: TGCGCCAGCAGCTTGGGGGACAGCGGCCCCTTCAATCAGCCCCAGCATTTT
cdr3_aa: CASSLGDSGPFNQPQHF

clone_size: -
d_call: -
v_call: TRBV21-1
cdr3_length: 10
j_call: TRBJ2-7
cdr3_nt: TGTGCTAGCGCTGGGATAGGGCAGTACTTC
cdr3_aa: CASAGIGQYF

clone_size: few
d_call: -
v_call: TRBV5-4
cdr3_length: 14
j_call: TRBJ1-2
cdr3_nt: TGTGCCAGCAGCCCTGACGGGGGAGGCTATGGCTACACCTTC
cdr3_aa: CASSPDGGGYGYTF

clone_size: -
d_call: -
v_call: TRBV6-5
cdr3_length: 14
j_call: TRBJ1-5
cdr3_nt: TGTGCCAGCAGAAGACAGATCAGCAATCAGCCCCAGCATTTT
cdr3_aa: CASRRQISNQPQHF

clone_size: few
d_call: -
v_call: TRBV7-9
cdr3_length: 14
j_call: TRBJ2-7
cdr3_nt: TGTGCCAGCAGCTTAGAGGAGAACCACTACGAGCAGTACTTC
cdr3_aa: CASSLEENHYEQYF

clone_size: once
d_call: TRBD1
v_call: TRBV7-6
cdr3_length: 16
j_call: TRBJ1-3
cdr3_nt: TGTGCCAGCAGCCCCCAGACAGGGGGCTCTGGAAACACCATATATTTT
cdr3_aa: CASSPQTGGSGNTIYF

clone_size: -
d_call: -
v_call: TRBV5-1
cdr3_length: 15
j_call: TRBJ2-5
cdr3_nt: TGCGCCAGCAGCCCCGCTACAGGGCCTCCGGAGACCCAGTACTTC
cdr3_aa: CASSPATGPPETQYF

clone_size: once
d_call: -
v_call: TRBV3-1/TRBV3-2
cdr3_length: 13
j_call: TRBJ2-5
cdr3_nt: TGTGCCAGCAGGGTGCGGGTCCAAGAGACCCAGTACTTC
cdr3_aa: CASRVRVQETQYF

clone_size: -
d_call: -
v_call: TRBV9
cdr3_length: 13
j_call: TRBJ2-3
cdr3_nt: TGTGCCAGCAGCGACCGGGCCACAGATACGCAGTATTTT
cdr3_aa: CASSDRATDTQYF

clone_size: -
d_call: TRBD1
v_call: TRBV11-3
cdr3_length: 13
j_call: TRBJ1-3
cdr3_nt: TGTGCCAGCAGCACGGACAGGGGAAACACCATATATTTT
cdr3_aa: CASSTDRGNTIYF

clone_size: -
d_call: -
v_call: TRBV6-5
cdr3_length: 15
j_call: TRBJ2-3
cdr3_nt: TGTGCCAGCAGTTACACAAGGGGTTCCTCCGATACGCAGTATTTT
cdr3_aa: CASSYTRGSSDTQYF

clone_size: -
d_call: -
v_call: TRBV2
cdr3_length: 15
j_call: TRBJ2-5
cdr3_nt: TGTGCCAGCAGCGAGACTAGAATCGGGCGGGAGACCCAGTACTTC
cdr3_aa: CASSETRIGRETQYF

clone_size: once
d_call: -
v_call: TRBV6-5
cdr3_length: 15
j_call: TRBJ2-3
cdr3_nt: TGTGCCAGCAGGGGGGGGGCGTCGATTCTGGATACGCAGTATTTT
cdr3_aa: CASRGGASILDTQYF